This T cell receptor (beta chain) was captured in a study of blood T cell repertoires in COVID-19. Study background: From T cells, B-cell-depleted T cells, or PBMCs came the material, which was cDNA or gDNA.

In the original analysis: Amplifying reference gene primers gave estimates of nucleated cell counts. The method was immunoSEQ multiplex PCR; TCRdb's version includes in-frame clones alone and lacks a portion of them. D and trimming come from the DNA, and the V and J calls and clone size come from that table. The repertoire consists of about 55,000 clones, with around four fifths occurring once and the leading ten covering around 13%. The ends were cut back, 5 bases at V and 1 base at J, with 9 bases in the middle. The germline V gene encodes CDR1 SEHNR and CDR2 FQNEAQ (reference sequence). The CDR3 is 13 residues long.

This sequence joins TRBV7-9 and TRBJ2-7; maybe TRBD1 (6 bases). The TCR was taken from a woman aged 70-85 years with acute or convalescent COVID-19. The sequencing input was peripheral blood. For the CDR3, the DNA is TGTGCCAGCAGCCCTGGACAGTCCTACGAGCAGTACTTC. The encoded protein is CASSPGQSYEQYF.